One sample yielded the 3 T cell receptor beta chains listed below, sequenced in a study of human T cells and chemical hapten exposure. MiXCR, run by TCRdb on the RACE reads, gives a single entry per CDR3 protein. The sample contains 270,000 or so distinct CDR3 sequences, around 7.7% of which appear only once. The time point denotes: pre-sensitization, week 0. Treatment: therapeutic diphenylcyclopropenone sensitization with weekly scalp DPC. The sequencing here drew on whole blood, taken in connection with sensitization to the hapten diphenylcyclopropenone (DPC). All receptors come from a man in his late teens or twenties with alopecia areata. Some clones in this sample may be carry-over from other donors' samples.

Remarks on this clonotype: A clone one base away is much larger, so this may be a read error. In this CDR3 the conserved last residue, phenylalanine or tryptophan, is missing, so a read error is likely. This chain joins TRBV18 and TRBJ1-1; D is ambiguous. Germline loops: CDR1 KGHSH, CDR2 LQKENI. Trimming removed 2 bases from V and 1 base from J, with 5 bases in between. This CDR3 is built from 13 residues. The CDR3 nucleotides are TGTGCCAGCTCACCAAAGGGGAACACTGAAGCTTTCCTT. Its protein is CASSPKGNTEAFL.

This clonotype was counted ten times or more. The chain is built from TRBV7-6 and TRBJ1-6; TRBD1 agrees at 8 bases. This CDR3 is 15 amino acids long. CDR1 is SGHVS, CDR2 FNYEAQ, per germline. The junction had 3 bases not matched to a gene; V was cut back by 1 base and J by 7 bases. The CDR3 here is CASSLDQGANSPLHF. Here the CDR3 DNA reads TGTGCCAGCAGCTTAGATCAGGGGGCGAATTCACCCCTCCACTTT.

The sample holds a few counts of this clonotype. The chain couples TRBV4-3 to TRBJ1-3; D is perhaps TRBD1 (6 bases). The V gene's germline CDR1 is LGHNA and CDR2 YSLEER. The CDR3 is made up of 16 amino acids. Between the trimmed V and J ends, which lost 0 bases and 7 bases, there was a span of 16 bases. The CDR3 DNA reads TGCGCCAGCAGCCAAGAAGGGGGGCCCCCGGGGAACACCATATATTTT. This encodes CASSQEGGPPGNTIYF.